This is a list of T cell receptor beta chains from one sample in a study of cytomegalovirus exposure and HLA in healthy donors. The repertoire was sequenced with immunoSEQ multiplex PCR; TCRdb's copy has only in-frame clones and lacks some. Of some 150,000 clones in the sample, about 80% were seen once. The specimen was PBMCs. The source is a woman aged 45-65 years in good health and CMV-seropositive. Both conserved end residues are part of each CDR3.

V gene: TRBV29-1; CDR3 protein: CSVEDGGRSYTF
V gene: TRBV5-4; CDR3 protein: CASSDTGGNGYTF
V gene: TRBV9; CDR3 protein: CASSVRWGDSTDTQYF
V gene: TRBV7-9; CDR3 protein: CASRRGGEETQYF
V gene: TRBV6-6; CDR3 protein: CASGTSGYNEQFF
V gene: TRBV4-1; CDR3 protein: CASSQILLAGDEQFF
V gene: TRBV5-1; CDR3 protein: CASSPEDRSNSPLHF
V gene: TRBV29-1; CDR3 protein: CSVAAGGRGTQYF
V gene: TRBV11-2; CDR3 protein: CASSQGQSVYEQYF
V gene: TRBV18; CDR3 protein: CASSPPGTAGDTIYF
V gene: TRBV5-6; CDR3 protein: CASSPGLAGLNTGELFF
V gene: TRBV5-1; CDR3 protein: CASSSGSFNSPLHF
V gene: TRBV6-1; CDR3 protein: CASSGYSGIGKLFF
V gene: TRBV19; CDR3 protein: CASSVHRDRPTNEKLFF
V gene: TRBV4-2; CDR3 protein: CASSVGTSGTTGELFF
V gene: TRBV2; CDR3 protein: CASSVRQDTGELFF
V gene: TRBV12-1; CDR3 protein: CASSFGLAGDERYF
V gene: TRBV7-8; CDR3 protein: CASSFHGTGVLFF
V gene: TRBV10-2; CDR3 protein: CASRFGQDSNQPQHF
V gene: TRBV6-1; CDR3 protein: CASSERGTGYEQYF
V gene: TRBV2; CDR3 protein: CASSPNGVSYEQYF
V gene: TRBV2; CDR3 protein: CASSGDSGGYSSTDTQYF
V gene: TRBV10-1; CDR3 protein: CASSVSRNTEAFF
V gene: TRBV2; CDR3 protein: CASSEQDDYGYTF
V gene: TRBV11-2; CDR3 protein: CASSPYRPDTGELFF
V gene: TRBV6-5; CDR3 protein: CASSLSWDRGPYEQYF
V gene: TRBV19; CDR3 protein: CASSGRGSIGELFF
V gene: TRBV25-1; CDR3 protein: CASSEADRRNSPLHF
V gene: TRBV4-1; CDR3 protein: CASSHNAGQGYNEQFF
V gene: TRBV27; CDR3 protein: CASSAAGGAPKGYTF
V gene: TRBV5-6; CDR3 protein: CASSFALDSPLHF
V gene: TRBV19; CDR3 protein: CASSQQGTWTEAFF
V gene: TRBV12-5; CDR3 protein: CASGPPRGSGANVLTF
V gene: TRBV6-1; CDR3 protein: CASREPGQGTGEQYF
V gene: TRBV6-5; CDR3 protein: CASKLQGTYEQYF
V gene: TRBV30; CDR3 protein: CAWGPWGGSTQYF